The 15 T cell receptor beta chains below all came from one sample that was sequenced in a study of cytomegalovirus exposure and HLA in healthy donors. The PCR made use of 60 Vbeta and 13 Jbeta primers. TCRdb's copy holds only in-frame clones and misses some; the assay was immunoSEQ multiplex PCR. The repertoire has about 100,000 clones, 60% to 80% of them found once; the top ten carry 5% to 6.5%. The sequencing sample was made of PBMCs. These receptor sequences come from a man aged 60 to 75 in good health and CMV-seropositive.

The V and J genes are TRBV7-6 and TRBJ2-6, with a tentative D call TRBD2 (6 bases). Trimming cost V 1 base and J 4 bases, with 14 bases left between them. The CDR3 has 17 amino acids. From germline, CDR1 is SGHVS and CDR2 FNYEAQ. The CDR3 DNA reads as TGTGCCAGCAGCTTAGAAGGAGGGGTAACCGGGGCCAACGTCCTGACTTTC. Translation gives CASSLEGGVTGANVLTF.

The rearrangement uses TRBV6-5 and TRBJ1-1; 8 nucleotides match TRBD1. The V gene end was trimmed by 6 bases and the J gene end by 5 bases; junction bases not matched to a gene: 11. The CDR3 length is 15 residues. Germline CDR1 and CDR2: MNHEY and SVGAGI. CDR3 bases: TGTGCCAGCAGCCGGGACAGGCCCAGGAGGACTGAAGCTTTCTTT. This gives the protein CASSRDRPRRTEAFF.

The J gene is TRBJ2-2, the V gene TRBV7-6, with a weak D call TRBD1 (5 bases). The V end lost 1 base, the J end lost 3 bases, and 15 bases lay between the germline ends. The length of the CDR3 is 17 residues. CDR1 is SGHVS, CDR2 FNYEAQ, per germline. This chain's CDR3 is CASSLGSSTVDTGELFF. Written as DNA, the CDR3 is TGTGCCAGCAGCTTAGGTTCATCGACAGTCGACACCGGGGAGCTGTTTTTT.

The chain employs TRBV10-3 and TRBJ2-5, with TRBD2 identical over 8 bases. CDR1 and CDR2 from the germline V gene are ENHRY and SYGVKD. Losses at the gene ends were 0 bases for V and 1 base for J; bases not matched to a gene: 7. The CDR3 runs 17 residues. The CDR3 coding sequence is TGTGCCATCAGTGAGTCGGCGCGGGGGGCGGCCCAAGAGACCCAGTACTTC. This translates into CAISESARGAAQETQYF.

The genes are TRBV5-1 and TRBJ1-3; maybe TRBD1 (5 bases). V shed 4 bases and J shed 3 bases, with 20 bases lying between them. CDR1 SGHRS and CDR2 YFSETQ come from the germline V gene. The CDR3 runs 17 residues. CDR3 DNA sequence: TGCGCCAGCAGCACTGGCCCCTCTTCAGGGTTTGGAAACACCATATATTTT. The encoded protein is CASSTGPSSGFGNTIYF.

V and J are TRBV11-2 and TRBJ2-7, with 7 bases matching TRBD1. Germline assignment: CDR1 SGHAT and CDR2 FQNNGV. The J segment lost 7 bases and the V segment lost 5 bases, leaving 11 bases of the junction unmatched. The CDR3 sequence is 14 residues long. The CDR3 DNA sequence: TGTGCCAGCAGCCGTACAGGGTTACAGGGGGAGCAGTACTTC. This encodes CASSRTGLQGEQYF. Supplemented by reference TRBV11-2 and TRBJ2-7, the full variable domain reads EAGVAQSPRYKIIEKRQSVAFWCNPISGHATLYWYQQILGQGPKLLIQFQNNGVVDDSQLPKDRFSAERLKGVDSTLKIQPAKLEDSAVYLCASSRTGLQGEQYFGPGTRLTVT.

The chain uses TRBV7-2 and TRBJ1-1, with 7 bases matching TRBD1. The CDR3 spans 15 residues. Trimming removed 5 bases from V and 1 base from J; junction bases left unmatched: 7. CDR1 and CDR2 from the germline V gene are SGHTA and FQGNSA. The CDR3 sequence is CASSPRTGGNTEAFF. The CDR3 DNA reads as TGTGCCAGCAGCCCGCGGACAGGTGGGAACACTGAAGCTTTCTTT.

The chain employs TRBV25-1 and TRBJ1-2; 7 bases line up with TRBD1. Germline values: CDR1 MGHDK, CDR2 SYGVNS. There are 14 residues in the CDR3. The J segment lost 7 bases and the V segment lost 2 bases, leaving 7 bases of the junction unmatched. The CDR3 nucleotides read TGTGCCAGCAGTGAACCAGACAGGGTGGCTGGCTACACCTTC. It encodes CASSEPDRVAGYTF.

The chain uses TRBV15 and TRBJ2-2; D is uncertain. Germline V gene lookup returns CDR1 LNHNV and CDR2 YYDKDF (reference sequence). CDR3 length equals 13 residues. Trimming removed 9 bases from V and 6 bases from J, with 14 bases in between. The CDR3 sequence is CATRDGLAGELFF. CDR3 in DNA: TGTGCCACGAGAGATGGGCTCGCCGGGGAGCTGTTTTTT. The whole variable domain, remainder taken from reference TRBV15 and TRBJ2-2, is DAMVIQNPRYQVTQFGKPVTLSCSQTLNHNVMYWYQQKSSQAPKLLFHYYDKDFNNEADTPDNFQSRRPNTSFCFLDIRSPGLGDTAMYLCATRDGLAGELFFGEGSRLTVL.

The chain combines TRBV7-9 with TRBJ2-7, with 7 bases matching TRBD1. V was pared by 1 base and J by 5 bases, with 2 bases of the junction left unmatched. Germline CDR1 reads SEHNR; CDR2 reads FQNEAQ (reference sequence). This CDR3 is 13 amino acids long. The CDR3 region is CASSLDGTDEQYF. CDR3 coding DNA: TGTGCCAGCAGCTTAGACGGGACAGACGAGCAGTACTTC.

This chain uses TRBV5-5 with TRBJ2-1; D remains unclear. Trimming left V 4 bases short and J 4 bases short, with 9 bases between. The germline V gene encodes CDR1 SGHKS and CDR2 YYEKEE (reference sequence). CDR3 length: 13 amino acids. The CDR3 reads CASSPGGYNEQFF. CDR3 DNA: TGTGCCAGCAGCCCGGGTGGGTACAATGAGCAGTTCTTC.

The V and J genes are TRBV15 and TRBJ2-1; D perhaps matches TRBD1 (6 bases). This CDR3 spans 14 amino acids. Trimming removed 4 bases from V and 12 bases from J, with 19 bases in between. Germline V gene lookup returns CDR1 LNHNV and CDR2 YYDKDF (reference sequence). CDR3 loop: CATSTYLGTPGQFF. The CDR3 nucleotides read TGTGCCACCAGCACCTACTTGGGGACACCCGGGCAGTTCTTC.

The chain couples TRBV5-4 to TRBJ2-3; 7 bases map to TRBD2. Germline trimming cut 5 bases from V and 0 bases from J; bases unmatched to any gene: 6. The germline CDR1 and CDR2 sequences are SGHNT and YYREEE (reference sequence). This CDR3 spans 15 amino acids. The CDR3 nucleotides are TGTGCCAGCAGTCGAGCGGGGACTAGCACAGATACGCAGTATTTT. Its translation: CASSRAGTSTDTQYF.

The chain is built from TRBV14 and TRBJ1-2, with a weak D call TRBD1 (6 bases). This CDR3 is 15 amino acids long. From germline, CDR1 is SGHDN and CDR2 FVKESK. Trimming pared 2 bases from V and 4 bases from J, leaving 14 bases between. The CDR3: CASSQSGATGYGYTF. The CDR3 DNA is TGTGCCAGCAGCCAATCAGGGGCCACGGGCTATGGCTACACCTTC.

This clone was seen only a few times. J is TRBJ2-7 and V is TRBV10-3; unclear D gene. The CDR3 runs 14 residues. Between the trimmed V and J ends, which lost 8 bases and 0 bases, there was a span of 14 bases. Germline CDR1 is ENHRY and CDR2 is SYGVKD. DNA for the CDR3: TGTGCCATCGGAACAGTCCGTAACTCCTACGAGCAGTACTTC. It yields the protein CAIGTVRNSYEQYF.